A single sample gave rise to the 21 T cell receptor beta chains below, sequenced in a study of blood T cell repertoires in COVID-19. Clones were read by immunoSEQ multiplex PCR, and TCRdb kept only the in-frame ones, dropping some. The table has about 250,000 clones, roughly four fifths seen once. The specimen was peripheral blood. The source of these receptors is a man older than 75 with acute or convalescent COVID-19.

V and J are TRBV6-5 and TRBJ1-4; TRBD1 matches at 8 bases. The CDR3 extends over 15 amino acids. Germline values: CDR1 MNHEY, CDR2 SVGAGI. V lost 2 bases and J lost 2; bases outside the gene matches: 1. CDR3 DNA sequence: TGTGCCAGCAGTTACCGACAGGGGACTAATGAAAAACTGTTTTTT. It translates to CASSYRQGTNEKLFF.

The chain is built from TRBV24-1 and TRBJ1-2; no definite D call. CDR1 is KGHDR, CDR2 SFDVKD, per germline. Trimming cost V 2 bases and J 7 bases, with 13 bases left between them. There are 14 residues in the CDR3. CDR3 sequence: CATSDSGLLSGYTF. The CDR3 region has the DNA TGTGCCACCAGTGATTCCGGACTCTTAAGTGGCTACACCTTC.

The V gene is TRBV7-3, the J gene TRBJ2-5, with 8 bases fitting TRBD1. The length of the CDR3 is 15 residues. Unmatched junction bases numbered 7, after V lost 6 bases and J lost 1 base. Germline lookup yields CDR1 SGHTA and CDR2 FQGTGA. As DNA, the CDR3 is TGTGCCAGCAGTCCAGGGGGGACAGGCCAAGAGACCCAGTACTTC. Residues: CASSPGGTGQETQYF.

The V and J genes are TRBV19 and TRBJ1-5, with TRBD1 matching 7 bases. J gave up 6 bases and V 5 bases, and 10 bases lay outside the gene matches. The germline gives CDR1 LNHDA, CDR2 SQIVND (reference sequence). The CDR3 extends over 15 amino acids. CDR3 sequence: CASSPGQVRVQPQHF. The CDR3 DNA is TGTGCCAGTAGTCCCGGACAGGTCCGAGTTCAGCCCCAGCATTTT. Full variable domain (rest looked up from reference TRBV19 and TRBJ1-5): DGGITQSPKYLFRKEGQNVTLSCEQNLNHDAMYWYRQDPGQGLRLIYYSQIVNDFQKGDIAEGYSVSREKKESFPLTVTSAQKNPTAFYLCASSPGQVRVQPQHFGDGTRLSIL.

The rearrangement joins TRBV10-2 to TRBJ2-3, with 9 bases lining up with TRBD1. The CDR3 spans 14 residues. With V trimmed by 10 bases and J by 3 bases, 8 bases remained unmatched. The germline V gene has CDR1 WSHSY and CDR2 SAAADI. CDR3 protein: CAIQGQGATDTQYF. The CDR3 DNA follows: TGCGCCATTCAGGGACAGGGTGCGACAGATACGCAGTATTTT.

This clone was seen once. The CDR3 DNA is TGTGCCAGTAGCGGGGGAAGATCCTACGAGCAGTACTTC. Translating it yields CASSGGRSYEQYF. The chain carries TRBV19 and TRBJ2-7; D is possibly TRBD2 (6 bases). The V end lost 6 bases, the J end lost 1 base, and 10 bases lay between the germline ends. The CDR3 is 13 residues long. Germline V gene lookup returns CDR1 LNHDA and CDR2 SQIVND (reference sequence). The whole variable domain, remainder taken from reference TRBV19 and TRBJ2-7, is DGGITQSPKYLFRKEGQNVTLSCEQNLNHDAMYWYRQDPGQGLRLIYYSQIVNDFQKGDIAEGYSVSREKKESFPLTVTSAQKNPTAFYLCASSGGRSYEQYFGPGTRLTVT.

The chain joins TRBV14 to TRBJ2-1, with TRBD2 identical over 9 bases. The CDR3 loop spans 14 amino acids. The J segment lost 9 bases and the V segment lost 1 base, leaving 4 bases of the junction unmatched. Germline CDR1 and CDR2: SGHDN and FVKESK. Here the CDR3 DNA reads TGTGCCAGCAGCCAAGTGTCTAGCGGGATTGAGCAGTTCTTC. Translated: CASSQVSSGIEQFF.

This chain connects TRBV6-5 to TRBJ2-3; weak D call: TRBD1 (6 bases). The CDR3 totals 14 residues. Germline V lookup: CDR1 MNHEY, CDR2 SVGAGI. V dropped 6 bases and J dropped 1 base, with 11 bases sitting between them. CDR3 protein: CASRDTGRTDTQYF. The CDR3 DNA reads TGTGCCAGCAGGGATACAGGGCGCACAGATACGCAGTATTTT.

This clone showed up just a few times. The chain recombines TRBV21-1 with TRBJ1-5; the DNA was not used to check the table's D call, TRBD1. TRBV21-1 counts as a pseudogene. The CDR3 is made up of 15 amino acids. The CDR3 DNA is TGTGCCAGCGGATTACAGGGTGAGGTCAATCAGCCCCAGCATTTT. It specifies CASGLQGEVNQPQHF.

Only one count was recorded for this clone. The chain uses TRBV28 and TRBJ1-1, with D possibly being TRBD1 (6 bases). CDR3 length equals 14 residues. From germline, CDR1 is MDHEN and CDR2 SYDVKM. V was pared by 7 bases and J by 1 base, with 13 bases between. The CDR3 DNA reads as TGTGCCAGCACCTCGGGAGGGGGGAACACTGAAGCTTTCTTT. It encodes CASTSGGGNTEAFF. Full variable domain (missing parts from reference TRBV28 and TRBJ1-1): DVKVTQSSRYLVKRTGEKVFLECVQDMDHENMFWYRQDPGLGLRLIYFSYDVKMKEKGDIPEGYSVSREKKERFSLILESASTNQTSMYLCASTSGGGNTEAFFGQGTRLTVV.

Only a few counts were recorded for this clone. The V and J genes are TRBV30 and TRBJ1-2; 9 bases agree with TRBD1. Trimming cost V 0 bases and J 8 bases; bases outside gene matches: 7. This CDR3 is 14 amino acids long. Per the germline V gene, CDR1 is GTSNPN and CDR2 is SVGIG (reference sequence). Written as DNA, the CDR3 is TGTGCCTGGAGTGTTGGGGGACAGGGTAAAGGCTACACCTTC. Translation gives CAWSVGGQGKGYTF.

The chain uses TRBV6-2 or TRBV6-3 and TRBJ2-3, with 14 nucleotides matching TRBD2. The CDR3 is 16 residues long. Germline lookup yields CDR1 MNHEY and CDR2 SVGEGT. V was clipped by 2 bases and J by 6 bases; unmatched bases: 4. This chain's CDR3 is CASSYVWTSGGDTQYF. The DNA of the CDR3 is TGTGCCAGCAGTTACGTTTGGACTAGCGGGGGGGATACGCAGTATTTT.

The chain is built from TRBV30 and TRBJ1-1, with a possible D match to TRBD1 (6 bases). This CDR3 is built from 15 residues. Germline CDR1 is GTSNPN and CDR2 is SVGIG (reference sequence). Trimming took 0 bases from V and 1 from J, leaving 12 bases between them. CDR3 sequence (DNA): TGTGCCTGGAGTGTACGGCACAGGGCGAACACTGAAGCTTTCTTT. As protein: CAWSVRHRANTEAFF.

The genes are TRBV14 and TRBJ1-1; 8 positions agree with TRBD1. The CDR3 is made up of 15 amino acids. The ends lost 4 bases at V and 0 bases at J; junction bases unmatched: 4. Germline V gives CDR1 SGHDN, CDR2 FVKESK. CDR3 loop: CASSPLDRVNTEAFF. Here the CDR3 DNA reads TGTGCCAGCAGCCCACTGGACAGGGTGAACACTGAAGCTTTCTTT.

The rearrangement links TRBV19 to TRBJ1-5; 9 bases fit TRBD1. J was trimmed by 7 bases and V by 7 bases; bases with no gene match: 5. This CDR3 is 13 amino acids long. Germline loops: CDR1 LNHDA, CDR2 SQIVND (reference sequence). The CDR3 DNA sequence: TGTGCCAGTACGGGACAGGGCTACCAGCCCCAGCATTTT. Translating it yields CASTGQGYQPQHF.

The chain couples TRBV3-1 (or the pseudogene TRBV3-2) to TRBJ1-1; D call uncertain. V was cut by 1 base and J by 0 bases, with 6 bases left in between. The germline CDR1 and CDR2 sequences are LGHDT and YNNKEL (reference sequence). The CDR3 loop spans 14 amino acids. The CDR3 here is CASSQVGMNTEAFF. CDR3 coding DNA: TGTGCCAGCAGCCAAGTGGGCATGAACACTGAAGCTTTCTTT.

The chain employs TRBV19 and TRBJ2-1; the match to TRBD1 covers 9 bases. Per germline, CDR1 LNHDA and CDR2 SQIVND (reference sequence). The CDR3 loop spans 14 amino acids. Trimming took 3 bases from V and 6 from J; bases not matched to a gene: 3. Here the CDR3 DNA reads TGTGCCAGTAGTATGAGGACAGGGGTCAATGAGCAGTTCTTC. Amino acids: CASSMRTGVNEQFF.

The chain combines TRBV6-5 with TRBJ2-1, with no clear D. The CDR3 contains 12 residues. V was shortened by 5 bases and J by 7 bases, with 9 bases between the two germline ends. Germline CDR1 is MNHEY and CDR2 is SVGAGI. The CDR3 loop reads CASSPDWNEQFF. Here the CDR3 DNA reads TGTGCCAGCAGTCCCGACTGGAATGAGCAGTTCTTC.

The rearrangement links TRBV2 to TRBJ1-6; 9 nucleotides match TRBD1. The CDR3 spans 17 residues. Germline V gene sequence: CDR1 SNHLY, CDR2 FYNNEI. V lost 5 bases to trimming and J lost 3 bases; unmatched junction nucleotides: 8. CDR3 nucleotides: TGTGCCAGCAGTATTAGGGGACAGGGACTCTATAATTCACCCCTCCACTTT. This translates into CASSIRGQGLYNSPLHF.

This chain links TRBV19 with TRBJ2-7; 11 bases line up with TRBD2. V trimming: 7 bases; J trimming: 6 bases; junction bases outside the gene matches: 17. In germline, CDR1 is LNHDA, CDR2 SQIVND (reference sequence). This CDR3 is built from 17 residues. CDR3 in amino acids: CASMGQGAGTSGLEQYF. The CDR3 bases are TGTGCCAGTATGGGACAGGGAGCCGGGACTAGCGGTCTCGAGCAGTACTTC. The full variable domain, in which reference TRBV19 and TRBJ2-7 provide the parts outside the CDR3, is DGGITQSPKYLFRKEGQNVTLSCEQNLNHDAMYWYRQDPGQGLRLIYYSQIVNDFQKGDIAEGYSVSREKKESFPLTVTSAQKNPTAFYLCASMGQGAGTSGLEQYFGPGTRLTVT.

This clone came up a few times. The CDR3 here is CASSRGGSRTGELFF. The CDR3 bases are TGTGCCAGCAGTCGGGGGGGATCACGCACCGGGGAGCTGTTTTTT. The chain employs TRBV3-1 (or the pseudogene TRBV3-2) and TRBJ2-2; TRBD2 matches 8 bases. The V segment lost 6 bases and the J segment 4 bases; nucleotides outside the gene matches: 7. The CDR3 runs 15 residues. Germline values: CDR1 LGHDT, CDR2 YNNKEL (reference sequence).